These T cell receptor beta chains were read from a single sample in a study of cytomegalovirus exposure and HLA in healthy donors. The data were produced by immunoSEQ multiplex PCR, yet TCRdb's version contains in-frame clones alone and is incomplete. The sample consists of around 110,000 clones, roughly three fifths of them appearing once. Specimen: PBMCs. Receptor source: a woman between 40 and 55 years old in good health and CMV-seropositive. CDR3s include the opening cysteine and the closing phenylalanine or tryptophan. D genes are given only for firm matches. The size field is filled for only some rows; it gives once, few, many or a size class.

j_gene | v_gene | abundance | d_gene | CDR3aa | CDR3nt
TRBJ1-2 | TRBV6-5 | . | . | CASSPPQGLGGYTF | TGTGCCAGCAGTCCACCGCAGGGGTTGGGTGGCTACACCTTC
TRBJ1-2 | TRBV7-8 | . | TRBD1 | CASSSNTGQVLYTF | TGTGCCAGCAGCTCGAATACGGGACAGGTGCTCTACACCTTC
TRBJ1-2 | TRBV19 | . | . | CASIHLLTGNGYTF | TGTGCCAGTATCCACCTCTTAACAGGGAATGGCTACACCTTC
TRBJ2-7 | TRBV7-8 | . | TRBD2 | CASSLQGRRGEDEQYF | TGTGCCAGCAGCTTACAGGGACGGCGGGGGGAGGACGAGCAGTACTTC
TRBJ2-3 | TRBV5-3 | . | TRBD2 | CARSRTPSGRRDTQYF | TGTGCCAGAAGCCGCACACCAAGCGGGAGGAGGGATACGCAGTATTTT
TRBJ1-2 | TRBV19 | few | TRBD1 | CASSNGELGQGGYGYTF | TGTGCCAGTAGTAACGGGGAATTGGGACAGGGAGGCTATGGCTACACCTTC
TRBJ2-1 | TRBV27 | once | TRBD2 | CASSLWASGPRGGNEQFF | TGTGCCAGCAGTCTTTGGGCTAGCGGTCCGCGCGGTGGCAATGAGCAGTTCTTC
TRBJ1-2 | TRBV6-1 | . | TRBD1 | CASEGQGQSGYTF | TGTGCCAGCGAAGGACAGGGACAGAGCGGCTACACCTTC
TRBJ2-7 | TRBV6-1 | . | TRBD1 | CASSDPGTGGGYEQYF | TGTGCCAGCAGTGATCCCGGGACAGGGGGTGGGTACGAGCAGTACTTC
TRBJ1-1 | TRBV7-9 | few | TRBD1 | CASSFGQGEAFF | TGTGCCAGCAGCTTTGGACAGGGCGAAGCTTTCTTT
TRBJ2-3 | TRBV7-3 | . | TRBD2 | CASSPVGRASDTQYF | TGTGCCAGCAGCCCGGTAGGGAGGGCATCAGATACGCAGTATTTT
TRBJ2-3 | TRBV2 | . | . | CASRDFTDTQYF | TGTGCCAGCCGGGACTTTACAGATACGCAGTATTTT
TRBJ1-2 | TRBV5-1 | . | TRBD1 | CASSVGTGVTYGYTF | TGCGCCAGCAGCGTAGGGACAGGGGTGACCTATGGCTACACCTTC
TRBJ1-6 | TRBV15 | . | TRBD1 | CATSRGPGQAGSPLHF | TGTGCCACCAGCAGGGGCCCGGGACAGGCAGGTTCACCCCTCCACTTT
TRBJ2-3 | TRBV2 | once | TRBD2 | CASIGTSDTDTQYF | TGTGCCAGCATTGGGACTAGCGACACAGATACGCAGTATTTT
TRBJ2-5 | TRBV7-7 | . | TRBD1 | CASSLASDREETQYF | TGTGCTAGCAGCTTAGCTTCGGACAGGGAAGAGACCCAGTACTTC
TRBJ2-3 | TRBV2 | . | TRBD2 | CASRRLAGAASTDTQYF | TGTGCCAGCAGGCGACTAGCGGGGGCCGCGAGCACAGATACGCAGTATTTT
TRBJ1-3 | TRBV6-6 | . | TRBD1 | CASRDRGLGVNTIYF | TGTGCCAGCAGGGACAGGGGCCTTGGGGTAAACACCATATATTTT
TRBJ1-1 | TRBV29-1 | few | . | CSVGVFGGEAFF | TGCAGCGTTGGAGTGTTTGGGGGGGAAGCTTTCTTT
TRBJ1-5 | TRBV6-5 | . | . | CASSSRVGNQPQHF | TGTGCCAGCAGTTCGCGGGTAGGCAATCAGCCCCAGCATTTT
TRBJ2-3 | TRBV6-5 | . | . | CASSYSTSTDTQYF | TGTGCCAGCAGTTACTCGACTAGCACAGATACGCAGTATTTT
TRBJ1-1 | TRBV27 | . | TRBD1 | CASSFGGDRNTEAFF | TGTGCCAGCAGTTTCGGCGGGGACAGGAACACTGAAGCTTTCTTT
TRBJ2-5 | TRBV2 | . | TRBD2 | CASSEGSSGRRETQYF | TGTGCCAGCAGTGAGGGCTCTAGCGGGAGGAGGGAGACCCAGTACTTC
TRBJ1-3 | TRBV30 | . | . | CAWSANSAGNTIYF | TGTGCCTGGAGCGCCAACAGTGCTGGAAACACCATATATTTT
TRBJ2-3 | TRBV7-3 | few | TRBD2 | CASSLTGGTHTQYF | TGTGCCAGCAGCTTAACGGGGGGGACTCATACGCAGTATTTT
TRBJ2-1 | TRBV27 | . | . | CASGYPNGDNEQFF | TGTGCCAGCGGATACCCGAACGGGGACAATGAGCAGTTCTTC
TRBJ2-7 | TRBV6-5 | . | . | CASSYWGDSYEQYF | TGTGCCAGCAGTTACTGGGGGGACTCCTACGAGCAGTACTTC